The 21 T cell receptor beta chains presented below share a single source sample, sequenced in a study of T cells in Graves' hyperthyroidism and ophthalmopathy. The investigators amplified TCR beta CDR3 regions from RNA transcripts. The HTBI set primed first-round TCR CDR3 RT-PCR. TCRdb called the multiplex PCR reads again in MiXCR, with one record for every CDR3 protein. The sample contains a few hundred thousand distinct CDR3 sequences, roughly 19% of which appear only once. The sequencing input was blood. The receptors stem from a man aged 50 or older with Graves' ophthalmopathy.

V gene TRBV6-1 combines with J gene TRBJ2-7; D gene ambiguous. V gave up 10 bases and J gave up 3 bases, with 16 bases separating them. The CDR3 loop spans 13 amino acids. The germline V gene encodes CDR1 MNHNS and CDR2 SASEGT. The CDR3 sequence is CATDRAWDYEQYF. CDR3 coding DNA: TGTGCCACCGACCGAGCGTGGGACTACGAGCAGTACTTC.

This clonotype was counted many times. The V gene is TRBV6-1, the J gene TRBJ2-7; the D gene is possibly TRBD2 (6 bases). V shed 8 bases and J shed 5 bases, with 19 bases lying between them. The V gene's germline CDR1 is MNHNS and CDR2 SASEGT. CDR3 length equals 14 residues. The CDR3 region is CASCGWAGRHEQYF. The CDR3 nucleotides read TGTGCCAGCTGTGGGTGGGCAGGGAGGCACGAGCAGTACTTC.

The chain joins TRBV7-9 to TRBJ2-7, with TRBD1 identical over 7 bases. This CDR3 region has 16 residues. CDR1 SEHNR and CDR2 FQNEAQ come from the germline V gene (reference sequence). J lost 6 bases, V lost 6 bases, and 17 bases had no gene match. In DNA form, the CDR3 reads TGTGCCAGCAGACCTGTGGTGACAGGGAGCCAGGGCGAGCAGTACTTC. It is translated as CASRPVVTGSQGEQYF.

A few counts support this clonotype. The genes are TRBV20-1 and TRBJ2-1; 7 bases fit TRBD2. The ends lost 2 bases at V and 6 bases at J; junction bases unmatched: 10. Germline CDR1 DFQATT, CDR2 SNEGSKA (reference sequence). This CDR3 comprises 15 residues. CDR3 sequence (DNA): TGCAGTGCTAGACCCGGACTAGGTGTCGGCAATGAGCAGTTCTTC. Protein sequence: CSARPGLGVGNEQFF.

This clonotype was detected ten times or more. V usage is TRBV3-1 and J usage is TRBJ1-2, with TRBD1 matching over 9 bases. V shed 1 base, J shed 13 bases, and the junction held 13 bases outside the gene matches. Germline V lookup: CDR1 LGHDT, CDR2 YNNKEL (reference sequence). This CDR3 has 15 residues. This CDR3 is CASSQGGGQGISGTF. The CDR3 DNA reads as TGTGCCAGCAGCCAAGGGGGAGGACAGGGGATCTCAGGCACCTTC.

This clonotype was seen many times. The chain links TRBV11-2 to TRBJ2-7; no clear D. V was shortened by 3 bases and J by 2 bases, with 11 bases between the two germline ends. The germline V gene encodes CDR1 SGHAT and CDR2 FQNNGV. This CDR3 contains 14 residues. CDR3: CASSLVGIAYEQYF. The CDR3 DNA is TGTGCCAGCAGCTTGGTTGGTATTGCCTACGAGCAGTACTTC. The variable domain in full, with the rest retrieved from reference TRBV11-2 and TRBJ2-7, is EAGVAQSPRYKIIEKRQSVAFWCNPISGHATLYWYQQILGQGPKLLIQFQNNGVVDDSQLPKDRFSAERLKGVDSTLKIQPAKLEDSAVYLCASSLVGIAYEQYFGPGTRLTVT.

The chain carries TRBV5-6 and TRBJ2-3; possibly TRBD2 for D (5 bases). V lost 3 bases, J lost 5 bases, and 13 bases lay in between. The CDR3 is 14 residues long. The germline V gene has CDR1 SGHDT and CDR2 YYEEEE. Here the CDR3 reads CASSSGREEDTQYF. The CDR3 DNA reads TGTGCCAGCAGCTCTGGACGGGAAGAAGATACGCAGTATTTT.

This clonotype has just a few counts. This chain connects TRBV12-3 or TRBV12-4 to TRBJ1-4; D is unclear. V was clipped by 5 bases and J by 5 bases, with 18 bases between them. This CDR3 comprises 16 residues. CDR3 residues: CASSVTSRTENEKLFF. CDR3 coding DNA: TGTGCCAGCAGTGTAACCTCTAGGACGGAGAATGAAAAACTGTTTTTT.

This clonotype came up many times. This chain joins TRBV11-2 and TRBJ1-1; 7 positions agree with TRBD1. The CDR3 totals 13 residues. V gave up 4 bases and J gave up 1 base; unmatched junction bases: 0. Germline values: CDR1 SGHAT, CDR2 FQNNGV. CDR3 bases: TGTGCCAGCAGCTGGGACAGGAACACTGAAGCTTTCTTT. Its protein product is CASSWDRNTEAFF.

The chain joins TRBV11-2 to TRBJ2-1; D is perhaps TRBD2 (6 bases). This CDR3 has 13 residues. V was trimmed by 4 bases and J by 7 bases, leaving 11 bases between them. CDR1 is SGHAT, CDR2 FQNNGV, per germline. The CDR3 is CASSSQGGNEQFF. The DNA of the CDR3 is TGTGCCAGCAGCTCCCAGGGAGGAAATGAGCAGTTCTTC.

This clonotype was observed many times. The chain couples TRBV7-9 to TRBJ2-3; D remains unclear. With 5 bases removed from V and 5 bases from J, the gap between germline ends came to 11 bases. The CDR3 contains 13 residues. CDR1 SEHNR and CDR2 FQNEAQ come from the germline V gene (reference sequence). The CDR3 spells CASSHGRKDTQYF. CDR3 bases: TGTGCCAGCAGCCACGGACGGAAAGATACGCAGTATTTT. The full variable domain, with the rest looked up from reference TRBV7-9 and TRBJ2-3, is DTGVSQNPRHKITKRGQNVTFRCDPISEHNRLYWYRQTLGQGPEFLTYFQNEAQLEKSRLLSDRFSAERPKGSFSTLEIQRTEQGDSAMYLCASSHGRKDTQYFGPGTRLTVL.

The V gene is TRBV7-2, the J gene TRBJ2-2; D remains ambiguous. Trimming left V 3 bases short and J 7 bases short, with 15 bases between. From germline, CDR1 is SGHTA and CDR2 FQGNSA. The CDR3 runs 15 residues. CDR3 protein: CASSFYVGEDGELFF. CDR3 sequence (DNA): TGTGCCAGCAGCTTCTATGTGGGCGAGGACGGGGAGCTGTTTTTT.

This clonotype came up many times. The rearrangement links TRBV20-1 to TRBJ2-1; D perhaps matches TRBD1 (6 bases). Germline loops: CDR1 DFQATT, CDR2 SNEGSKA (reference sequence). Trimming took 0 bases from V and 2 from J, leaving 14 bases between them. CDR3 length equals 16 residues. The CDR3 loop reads CSARDRGTFAYNEQFF. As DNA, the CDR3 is TGCAGTGCTAGAGATCGAGGGACATTCGCCTACAATGAGCAGTTCTTC.

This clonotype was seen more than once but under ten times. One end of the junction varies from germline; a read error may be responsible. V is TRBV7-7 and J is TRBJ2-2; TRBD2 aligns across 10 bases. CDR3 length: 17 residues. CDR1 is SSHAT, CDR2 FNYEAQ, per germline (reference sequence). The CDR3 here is CASSLDGLAAHTGELFF. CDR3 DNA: TGTGCTAGCAGCTTAGATGGACTAGCGGCACACACCGGGGAGCTGTTTTTT.

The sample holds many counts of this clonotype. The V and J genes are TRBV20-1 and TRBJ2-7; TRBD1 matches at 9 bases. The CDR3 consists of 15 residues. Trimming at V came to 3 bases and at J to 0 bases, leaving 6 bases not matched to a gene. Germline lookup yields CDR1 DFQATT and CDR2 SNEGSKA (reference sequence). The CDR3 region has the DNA TGCAGTGCTAGGACCGGGACAGGGACCTCCTACGAGCAGTACTTC. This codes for CSARTGTGTSYEQYF.

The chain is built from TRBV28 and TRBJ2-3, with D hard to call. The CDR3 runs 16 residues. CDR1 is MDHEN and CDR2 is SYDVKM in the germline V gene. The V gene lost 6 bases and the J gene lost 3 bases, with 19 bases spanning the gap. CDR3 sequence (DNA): TGTGCCAGCAGCCCCCACGATGCACGGAATACAGATACGCAGTATTTT. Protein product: CASSPHDARNTDTQYF.

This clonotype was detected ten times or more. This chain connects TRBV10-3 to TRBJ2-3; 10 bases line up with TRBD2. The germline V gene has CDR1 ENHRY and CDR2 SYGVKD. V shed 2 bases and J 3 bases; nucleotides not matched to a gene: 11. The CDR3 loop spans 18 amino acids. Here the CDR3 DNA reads TGTGCCATCAGTGAGGCGGTAGCGGGAGGTCGTTTGACAGATACGCAGTATTTT. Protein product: CAISEAVAGGRLTDTQYF.

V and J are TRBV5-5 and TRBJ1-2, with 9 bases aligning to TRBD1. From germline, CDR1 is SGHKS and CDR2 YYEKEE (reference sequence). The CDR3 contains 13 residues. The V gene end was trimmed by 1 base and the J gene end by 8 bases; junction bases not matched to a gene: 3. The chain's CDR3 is CASSLTGGDGYTF. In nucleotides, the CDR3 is TGTGCCAGCAGCTTGACAGGGGGCGACGGCTACACCTTC. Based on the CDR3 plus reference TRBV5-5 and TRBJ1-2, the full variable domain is DAGVTQSPTHLIKTRGQQVTLRCSPISGHKSVSWYQQVLGQGPQFIFQYYEKEERGRGNFPDRFSARQFPNYSSELNVNALLLGDSALYLCASSLTGGDGYTFGSGTRLTVV.

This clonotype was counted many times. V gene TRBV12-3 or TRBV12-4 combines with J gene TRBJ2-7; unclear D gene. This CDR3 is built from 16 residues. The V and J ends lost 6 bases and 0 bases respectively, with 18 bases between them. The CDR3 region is CASSRRTFPSSYEQYF. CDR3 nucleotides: TGTGCCAGCAGCCGTAGGACGTTCCCGAGCTCCTACGAGCAGTACTTC.

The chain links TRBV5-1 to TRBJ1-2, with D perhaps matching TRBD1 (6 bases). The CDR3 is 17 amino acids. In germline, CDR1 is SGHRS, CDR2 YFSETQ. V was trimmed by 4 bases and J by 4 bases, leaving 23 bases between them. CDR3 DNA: TGCGCCAGCAGCCAACCCTCGGGGGGCAGCGCCAGCTATGGCTACACCTTC. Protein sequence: CASSQPSGGSASYGYTF.

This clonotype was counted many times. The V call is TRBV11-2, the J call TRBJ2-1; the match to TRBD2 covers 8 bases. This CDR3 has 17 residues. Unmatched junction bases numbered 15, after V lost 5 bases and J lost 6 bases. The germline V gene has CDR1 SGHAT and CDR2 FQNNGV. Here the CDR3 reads CASSPGSGGAGANEQFF. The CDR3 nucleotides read TGTGCCAGCAGCCCCGGATCGGGGGGGGCAGGGGCCAATGAGCAGTTCTTC.